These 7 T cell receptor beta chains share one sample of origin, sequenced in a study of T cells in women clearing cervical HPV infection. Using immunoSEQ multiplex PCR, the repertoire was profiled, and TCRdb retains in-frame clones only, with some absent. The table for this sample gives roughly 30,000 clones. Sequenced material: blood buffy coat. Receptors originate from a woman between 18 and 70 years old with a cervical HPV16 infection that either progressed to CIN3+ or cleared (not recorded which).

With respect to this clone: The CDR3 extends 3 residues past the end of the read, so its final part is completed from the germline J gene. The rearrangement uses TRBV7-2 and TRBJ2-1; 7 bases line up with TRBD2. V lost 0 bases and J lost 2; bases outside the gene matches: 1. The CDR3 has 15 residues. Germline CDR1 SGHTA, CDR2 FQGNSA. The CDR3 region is CASSLAGGAYNEQFF. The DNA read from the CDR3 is TGTGCCAGCAGCTTAGCGGGGGGGGCCTACAATGAG.

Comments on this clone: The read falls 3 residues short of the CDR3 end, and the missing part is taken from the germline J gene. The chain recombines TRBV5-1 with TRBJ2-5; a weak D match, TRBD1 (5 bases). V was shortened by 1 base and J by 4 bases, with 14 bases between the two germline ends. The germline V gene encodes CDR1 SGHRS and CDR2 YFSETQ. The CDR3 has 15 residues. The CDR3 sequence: CASSLNGHRLETQYF. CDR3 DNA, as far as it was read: TGCGCCAGCAGCTTGAACGGACACAGACTAGAGACC. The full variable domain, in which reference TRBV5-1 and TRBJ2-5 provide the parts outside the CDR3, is KAGVTQTPRYLIKTRGQQVTLSCSPISGHRSVSWYQQTPGQGLQFLFEYFSETQRNKGNFPGRFSGRQFSNSRSEMNVSTLELGDSALYLCASSLNGHRLETQYFGPGTRLLVL.

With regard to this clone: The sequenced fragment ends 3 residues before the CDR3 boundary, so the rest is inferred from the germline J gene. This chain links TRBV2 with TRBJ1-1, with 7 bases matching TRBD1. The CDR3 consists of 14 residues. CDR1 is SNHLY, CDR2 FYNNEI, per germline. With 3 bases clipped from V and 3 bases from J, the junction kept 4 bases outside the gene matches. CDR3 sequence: CASSDGRGDTEAFF. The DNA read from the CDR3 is TGTGCCAGCAGTGACGGCAGGGGGGACACTGAA.

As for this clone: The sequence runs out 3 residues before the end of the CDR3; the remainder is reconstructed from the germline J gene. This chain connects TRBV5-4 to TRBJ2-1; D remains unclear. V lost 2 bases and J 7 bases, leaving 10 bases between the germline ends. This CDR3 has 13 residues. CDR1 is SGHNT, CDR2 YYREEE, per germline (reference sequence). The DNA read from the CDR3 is TGTGCCAGCAGCTTCGATGAGCCAAATGAG. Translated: CASSFDEPNE. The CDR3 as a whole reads CASSFDEPNEQFF.

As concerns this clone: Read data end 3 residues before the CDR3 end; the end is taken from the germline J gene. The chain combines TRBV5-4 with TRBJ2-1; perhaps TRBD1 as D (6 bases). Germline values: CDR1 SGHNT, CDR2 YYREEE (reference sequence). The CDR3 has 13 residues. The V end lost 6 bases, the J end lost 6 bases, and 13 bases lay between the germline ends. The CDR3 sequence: CASKTKGGNEQFF. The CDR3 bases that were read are TGTGCCAGCAAGACGAAAGGGGGCAATGAG.

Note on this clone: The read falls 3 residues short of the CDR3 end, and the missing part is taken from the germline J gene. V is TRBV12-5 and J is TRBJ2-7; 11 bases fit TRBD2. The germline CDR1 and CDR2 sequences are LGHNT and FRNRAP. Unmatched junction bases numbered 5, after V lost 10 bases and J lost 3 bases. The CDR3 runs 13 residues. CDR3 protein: CATGTSGDYEQYF. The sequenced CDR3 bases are TGTGCTACTGGGACTAGCGGAGACTACGAG. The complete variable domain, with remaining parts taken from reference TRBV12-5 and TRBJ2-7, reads DARVTQTPRHKVTEMGQEVTMRCQPILGHNTVFWYRQTMMQGLELLAYFRNRAPLDDSGMPKDRFSAEMPDATLATLKIQPSEPRDSAVYFCATGTSGDYEQYFGPGTRLTVT.

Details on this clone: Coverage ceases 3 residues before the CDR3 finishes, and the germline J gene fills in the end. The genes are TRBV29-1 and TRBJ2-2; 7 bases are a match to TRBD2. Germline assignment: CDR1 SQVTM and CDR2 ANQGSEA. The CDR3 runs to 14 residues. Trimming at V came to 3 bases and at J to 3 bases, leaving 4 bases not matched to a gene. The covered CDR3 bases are TGCAGCGTTGATGTGGGGGGGGACACCGGGGAG. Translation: CSVDVGGDTGE. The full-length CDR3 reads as CSVDVGGDTGELFF.